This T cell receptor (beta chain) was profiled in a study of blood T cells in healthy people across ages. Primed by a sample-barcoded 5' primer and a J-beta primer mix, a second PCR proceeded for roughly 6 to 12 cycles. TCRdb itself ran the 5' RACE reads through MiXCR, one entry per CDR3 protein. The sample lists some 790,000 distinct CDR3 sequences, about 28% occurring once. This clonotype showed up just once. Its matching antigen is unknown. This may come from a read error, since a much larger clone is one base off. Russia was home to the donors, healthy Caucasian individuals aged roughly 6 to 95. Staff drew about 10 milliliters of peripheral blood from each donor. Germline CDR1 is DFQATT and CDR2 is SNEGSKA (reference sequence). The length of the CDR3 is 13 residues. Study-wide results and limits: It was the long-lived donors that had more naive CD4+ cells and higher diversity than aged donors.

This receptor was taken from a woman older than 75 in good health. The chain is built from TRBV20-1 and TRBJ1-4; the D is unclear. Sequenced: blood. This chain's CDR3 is CSARERLNEKRFF. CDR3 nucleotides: TGCAGTGCTAGAGAGCGATTGAATGAAAAACGGTTTTTT.